The T cell receptor beta chain under discussion was sequenced for a study of T cell responses to AZD1222 COVID-19 vaccine. Trimming took 4 bases from V and 6 from J, leaving 9 bases between them. The V gene's germline CDR1 is KGHSH and CDR2 LQKENI. The length of the CDR3 is 12 residues. Concerning this clone: What it recognizes is unknown.

Only in-frame clones appear in the TCRdb table, and some are missing; sequencing was by immunoSEQ multiplex PCR. The table lists tens of thousands of clones, 90% of them singletons. Broader study findings: Per reports, nearly half of all spike-specific TCRs target regions that are unmutated in variants. None of the repertoires were sampled until the peak T cell response had passed. The study identified only five to seven AZD1222 recipients as seropositive at baseline.

Second-dose groups at about 4 or about 12 weeks were pooled. The sequence derives from an adult who received the AZD1222 COVID-19 vaccine. The specimen comprised peripheral blood, sampled 28 days after the second AZD1222 dose. The genes are TRBV18 and TRBJ1-1, with unresolved D. CDR3 coding DNA: TGTGCCAGCTCACGGGATAGGGCTGAAGCTTTCTTT. It translates to CASSRDRAEAFF.